This T cell receptor beta chain was recovered during a study of cytomegalovirus exposure and HLA in healthy donors. PCR employed 60 Vbeta and 13 Jbeta primers. Clones were read by immunoSEQ multiplex PCR, and TCRdb kept only the in-frame ones, dropping some. Of some 130,000 clones listed, roughly four fifths are singletons. Sample: PBMCs. The sequence was collected from a woman aged 30 to 39 in good health and CMV-seropositive.

The CDR3 region has the DNA TGTGCCAGCAGCGCCCGACAGCCTAGCACAGATACGCAGTATTTT. Translated: CASSARQPSTDTQYF. The rearrangement uses TRBV9 and TRBJ2-3; maybe TRBD1 (5 bases). The length of the CDR3 is 15 residues. In germline, CDR1 is SGDLS, CDR2 YYNGEE. With 3 bases removed from V and 0 bases from J, the gap between germline ends came to 11 bases.